Listed below are T cell receptor beta chains from one sample, sequenced in a study of blood T cell repertoires in COVID-19. Here immunoSEQ multiplex PCR was the method, and the copy in TCRdb shows in-frame clones only, minus some. The top ten clones hold roughly 17% of a sample with 95,000 to 150,000 clones, about four fifths of them seen once. Sequencing input: peripheral blood. The receptor set was obtained from a man in his 60s with active or convalescent COVID-19. CDR3s leave out the opening cysteine and the closing phenylalanine or tryptophan. The D gene is left open where the match is weak.

TRBJ2-7 . TRBV5-1 ASSHATGSLYEQY
TRBJ2-7 . TRBV21-1 ASSKLGGEQY
TRBJ2-7 . TRBV18 ASSPSRYEQY
TRBJ1-5 TRBD1 TRBV6-5 ASSQGTGRNQPQH
TRBJ2-5 TRBD1 TRBV2 ASRGTDKETQY
TRBJ1-2 . TRBV7-2 ASTQVFGNGYT
TRBJ2-1 TRBD2 TRBV24-1 ATSDFRGRGRAGEQF
TRBJ1-5 TRBD1 TRBV30 AWQGDRVEQPQH
TRBJ2-2 . TRBV11-2 ASSSGEWDANTGELF
TRBJ2-3 TRBD2 TRBV10-3 AISSRLGASGRVHTDTQY
TRBJ2-1 . TRBV6-2/TRBV6-3 ASSQRGISYNEQF
TRBJ1-1 . TRBV11-2 ASSLAGPTEAF
TRBJ2-3 . TRBV6-5 ASSISAGTDTQY
TRBJ2-7 TRBD2 TRBV19 ASSPGTSGTYEQY
TRBJ2-5 . TRBV9 ASSPSGSVRETQY
TRBJ2-7 TRBD1 TRBV28 ASSLGTAPLAYEQY
TRBJ2-7 . TRBV7-9 ASSLNREGSYEQY
TRBJ2-1 TRBD2 TRBV15 ATSFRTSVHNEQF
TRBJ2-5 TRBD2 TRBV19 ASASAGDGEETQY
TRBJ2-7 TRBD2 TRBV14 ASSQGNSGRGWSYEQY
TRBJ1-4 TRBD1 TRBV9 ASSVARQGNEKLF
TRBJ2-5 . TRBV5-1 ASSHRGGYQETQY
TRBJ1-2 TRBD1 TRBV5-1 ASSIDPGTVYGYT
TRBJ1-5 . TRBV30 AWTGSGNQPQH
TRBJ1-2 TRBD1 TRBV27 ASSPKPGQGGGYT
TRBJ1-5 TRBD1 TRBV29-1 SVSRGRGEPQH
TRBJ2-5 TRBD2 TRBV12-3/TRBV12-4 ASSLLAEETQY
TRBJ1-1 . TRBV6-5 ASTFVGGEAF
TRBJ1-2 . TRBV2 ASTATGYYGYT
TRBJ1-2 . TRBV25-1 ASSDRALLYGYT
TRBJ2-1 TRBD1 TRBV2 ASSDGTGRF
TRBJ2-1 . TRBV7-2 ASSWGHESYNEQF
TRBJ2-7 TRBD1 TRBV5-1 ASRPQGAGGFLDEQY
TRBJ1-5 . TRBV4-1 ASSRSTGSSQPQH
TRBJ2-3 . TRBV6-5 ASSWESSTDTQY
TRBJ1-1 TRBD1 TRBV23-1 ASSHPTRDRGLLWENTEAF
TRBJ2-2 TRBD1 TRBV16 ASKPGQPGTGELF
TRBJ2-7 TRBD1 TRBV6-1 ASSESDRDRPYEQY
TRBJ2-5 TRBD2 TRBV4-3 ASSHPGLAGAETQY
TRBJ2-7 . TRBV21-1 AITGLAGFYEQY
TRBJ2-7 TRBD2 TRBV6-2/TRBV6-3 ASSYSSTSGSLPYEQY
TRBJ1-3 . TRBV19 ASSISRNTIY